These 24 T cell receptor beta chains came from one sample sequenced in a study of blood T cell repertoires in COVID-19 (TCRdb year 2020). The library relied on the immunoSEQ multiplex PCR assay. TCRdb obtained this table from immuneACCESS and retained in-frame rearrangements with V and J assigned. These tables miss some clones; where compared with another copy, unresolved V genes account for less than half of the shortfall, and the remainder is unexplained. This sample comprises about 240,000 clones, around four fifths of them detected only once. The ten biggest clones cover around 6.4% of the sample. The sample consisted of peripheral blood. Receptors were obtained from a woman in her fifties or sixties with active or convalescent COVID-19.

V and J are TRBV30 and TRBJ1-6; TRBD1 agrees at 7 bases. The CDR3 runs to 13 residues. Germline trimming cut 8 bases from V and 9 bases from J; bases unmatched to any gene: 10. Germline CDR1 is GTSNPN and CDR2 is SVGIG (reference sequence). In nucleotides, the CDR3 is TGTGCCGGATACCGGGACAGTGGTTCACCCCTCCACTTT. This sequence encodes CAGYRDSGSPLHF.

This clone was counted only a few times. The rearrangement links TRBV5-1 to TRBJ1-2; D may be TRBD1 (6 bases). The ends were cut back, 3 bases at V and 6 bases at J, with 15 bases in the middle. CDR1 SGHRS and CDR2 YFSETQ come from the germline V gene. The CDR3 has 14 amino acids. DNA of the CDR3: TGCGCCAGCAGCTGGGCAGGGGCGCGGGATGGCTACACCTTC. It is translated as CASSWAGARDGYTF. The complete variable domain, with remaining parts taken from reference TRBV5-1 and TRBJ1-2, reads KAGVTQTPRYLIKTRGQQVTLSCSPISGHRSVSWYQQTPGQGLQFLFEYFSETQRNKGNFPGRFSGRQFSNSRSEMNVSTLELGDSALYLCASSWAGARDGYTFGSGTRLTVV.

This chain connects TRBV4-2 to TRBJ2-2, with TRBD1 matching over 7 bases. Germline CDR1 is LGHNA and CDR2 is YNFKEQ. The CDR3 has 16 amino acids. V was pared by 6 bases and J by 0 bases, with 7 bases of the junction left unmatched. The CDR3 here is CASRKRDSTNTGELFF. CDR3 sequence (DNA): TGTGCCAGCAGGAAAAGGGACAGTACGAACACCGGGGAGCTGTTTTTT.

This chain links TRBV7-9 with TRBJ1-1; unclear D gene. The CDR3 totals 13 residues. Trimming pared 3 bases from V and 3 bases from J, leaving 8 bases between. CDR1 and CDR2 from the germline V gene are SEHNR and FQNEAQ (reference sequence). The CDR3 spells CASSFSRDTEAFF. CDR3 sequence (DNA): TGTGCCAGCAGCTTCTCCCGGGACACTGAAGCTTTCTTT.

V is TRBV5-1 and J is TRBJ2-6, with unresolved D. The CDR3 spans 16 residues. Germline V lookup: CDR1 SGHRS, CDR2 YFSETQ. Trimming removed 2 bases at V and 0 bases at J, with 9 bases between. The CDR3 DNA reads TGCGCCAGCAGCTTTGGCCCTGCCTCTGGGGCCAACGTCCTGACTTTC. Translation: CASSFGPASGANVLTF.

This clone was found once. In DNA form, the CDR3 reads TGTGCCAGCAGCGCCGAAGGCGGGAGTTCTTCCTACAATGAGCAGTTCTTC. It is translated as CASSAEGGSSSYNEQFF. The genes are TRBV9 and TRBJ2-1; 7 nucleotides match TRBD2. The CDR3 runs to 17 residues. Germline V CDR1 and CDR2: SGDLS, YYNGEE. V dropped 3 bases and J dropped 1; count of bases not matched to a gene: 10.

CDR3 loop: CASSLGLSSGGAEDTQYF. The DNA of the CDR3 is TGTGCCAGCAGCTTAGGGTTGTCTAGCGGGGGGGCGGAAGATACGCAGTATTTT. V usage is TRBV7-9 and J usage is TRBJ2-3; TRBD2 matches 12 bases. Germline CDR1 reads SEHNR; CDR2 reads FQNEAQ (reference sequence). After removal of 1 base from V and 5 bases from J, the junction contained 10 bases not matched to a gene. The CDR3 length is 18 residues.

V usage is TRBV5-1 and J usage is TRBJ1-6; TRBD1 might be the D (6 bases). Trimming shortened V by 5 bases and J by 5 bases, and 11 bases separated the two germline ends. The length of the CDR3 is 14 residues. Germline-derived CDR1 and CDR2 are SGHRS and YFSETQ. The CDR3 spells CASRGGGDNSPLHF. The CDR3 nucleotides read TGCGCCAGCAGGGGAGGGGGGGATAATTCACCCCTCCACTTT.

The chain joins TRBV5-1 to TRBJ2-1; tentative D call: TRBD2 (5 bases). CDR3 length: 14 amino acids. Germline CDR1 SGHRS, CDR2 YFSETQ. Trimming removed 0 bases from V and 9 bases from J, with 13 bases in between. The CDR3 spells CASSLGRLRGEQFF. The CDR3 DNA sequence: TGCGCCAGCAGCTTGGGACGGCTACGGGGTGAGCAGTTCTTC.

J is TRBJ1-2 and V is TRBV6-5, with 7 nucleotides matching TRBD1. The germline CDR1 and CDR2 sequences are MNHEY and SVGAGI. The CDR3 consists of 15 residues. V trimming: 6 bases; J trimming: 4 bases; junction bases outside the gene matches: 11. This chain's CDR3 is CASSLRRDSGYGYTF. The CDR3 DNA reads TGTGCCAGCAGCCTACGTCGGGACAGCGGCTATGGCTACACCTTC.

This chain joins TRBV30 and TRBJ2-7; tentative D call: TRBD1 (6 bases). Germline assignment: CDR1 GTSNPN and CDR2 SVGIG (reference sequence). V lost 4 bases to trimming and J lost 2 bases, with 21 bases between them. The CDR3 sequence is 16 residues long. The CDR3 sequence: CAWKFGQRVPPYEQYF. The CDR3 DNA reads TGTGCCTGGAAATTCGGACAGAGGGTCCCTCCCTACGAGCAGTACTTC.

The chain links TRBV10-3 to TRBJ1-5; D is undetermined. The germline gives CDR1 ENHRY, CDR2 SYGVKD. The CDR3 runs to 14 residues. The V gene lost 1 base and the J gene lost 8 bases, with 12 bases spanning the gap. The CDR3 DNA sequence: TGTGCCATCAGTGAGTGGACGGGGATAGAGCCCCAGCATTTT. Amino acids: CAISEWTGIEPQHF.

The V call is TRBV7-8, the J call TRBJ1-4; 11 nucleotides match TRBD1. CDR3 length equals 13 residues. Trimming removed 5 bases from V and 12 bases from J; junction bases left unmatched: 5. The germline V gene has CDR1 SGHVS and CDR2 FQNEAQ. CDR3 sequence (DNA): TGTGCCAGCAGCCCACTGGGACAGGGGGAACTGTTTTTT. This sequence encodes CASSPLGQGELFF.

J is TRBJ2-7 and V is TRBV10-1; 8 nucleotides align to TRBD2. The ends lost 2 bases at V and 5 bases at J; junction bases unmatched: 5. This CDR3 comprises 14 residues. Germline loops: CDR1 WNHNN, CDR2 SYGVQD (reference sequence). CDR3 residues: CASSERLAGDEQYF. The CDR3 DNA is TGCGCCAGCAGTGAGCGGCTAGCGGGTGACGAGCAGTACTTC.

V usage is TRBV7-9 and J usage is TRBJ2-3; 12 bases are a match to TRBD2. The CDR3 is made up of 15 amino acids. The germline V gene encodes CDR1 SEHNR and CDR2 FQNEAQ (reference sequence). V dropped 5 bases and J dropped 5; count of bases not matched to a gene: 5. The CDR3 coding sequence is TGTGCCAGCAGCGGACCGGGACTAGCGGGAGATACGCAGTATTTT. Its protein product is CASSGPGLAGDTQYF.

This clone was detected once. V usage is TRBV7-2 and J usage is TRBJ2-1, with D perhaps TRBD1 (5 bases). The CDR3 runs to 15 residues. Looked up from germline, CDR1 is SGHTA and CDR2 is FQGNSA. Between the trimmed V and J ends, which lost 1 base and 6 bases, there was a span of 13 bases. CDR3 protein: CASSLGGGRANEQFF. DNA for the CDR3: TGTGCCAGCAGCTTAGGGGGCGGTCGGGCCAATGAGCAGTTCTTC.

This clone was observed a few times. V and J are TRBV6-6 and TRBJ2-7; 9 bases fit TRBD2. V gave up 5 bases and J gave up 5 bases; unmatched junction bases: 10. The length of the CDR3 is 15 residues. Germline-derived CDR1 and CDR2 are MNHNY and SVGAGI (reference sequence). The DNA for the CDR3 is TGTGCCAGCAGTCCCATAGCGGGAGTGAACCACGAGCAGTACTTC. It translates to CASSPIAGVNHEQYF.

This rearrangement joins TRBV9 to TRBJ2-1; D is perhaps TRBD2 (7 bases). Germline V CDR1 and CDR2: SGDLS, YYNGEE. CDR3 size: 16 residues. V was shortened by 3 bases and J by 6 bases, with 19 bases between the two germline ends. The CDR3 nucleotides are TGTGCCAGCAGCGCCCCTGGCGGGGGCCAATTCAATGAGCAGTTCTTC. Translated, it gives CASSAPGGGQFNEQFF.

J is TRBJ2-7 and V is TRBV5-5; D is possibly TRBD1 (5 bases). Germline CDR1 reads SGHKS; CDR2 reads YYEKEE (reference sequence). V lost 0 bases, J lost 0 bases, and 10 bases lay in between. CDR3 length: 15 amino acids. For the CDR3, the DNA is TGTGCCAGCAGCTTGGAGGCAGGGATCTCCTACGAGCAGTACTTC. Its translation is CASSLEAGISYEQYF.

The V call is TRBV7-8, the J call TRBJ1-1, with TRBD1 matching over 7 bases. This CDR3 contains 16 residues. V shed 3 bases and J 1 base; nucleotides not matched to a gene: 8. CDR1 SGHVS and CDR2 FQNEAQ come from the germline V gene. The CDR3 is CASSFTRTGGNTEAFF. For the CDR3, the DNA is TGTGCCAGCAGCTTCACTCGGACAGGAGGGAACACTGAAGCTTTCTTT.

This chain joins TRBV15 and TRBJ2-2, with D perhaps TRBD1 (5 bases). There are 18 residues in the CDR3. Trimming shortened V by 3 bases and J by 1 base, and 18 bases separated the two germline ends. From germline, CDR1 is LNHNV and CDR2 YYDKDF (reference sequence). DNA for the CDR3: TGTGCCACCAGCAGGGAACAGCCAGGGTCGGGGAACACCGGGGAGCTGTTTTTT. As protein: CATSREQPGSGNTGELFF.

The chain is built from TRBV18 and TRBJ2-1; a weak D match, TRBD2 (5 bases). V was cut by 3 bases and J by 6 bases, with 18 bases left in between. There are 16 residues in the CDR3. CDR1 KGHSH and CDR2 LQKENI come from the germline V gene. Written as DNA, the CDR3 is TGTGCCAGCTCACCTACCGGTAGCGCACGACGCAATGAGCAGTTCTTC. Its protein is CASSPTGSARRNEQFF.

This clone occurred a few times. The gene calls are TRBV11-2 and TRBJ1-2, with D possibly being TRBD1 (6 bases). CDR1 and CDR2 from the germline V gene are SGHAT and FQNNGV. The CDR3 contains 13 residues. V lost 5 bases to trimming and J lost 6 bases, with 13 bases between them. The CDR3 DNA follows: TGTGCCAGCAGCCACTCCGGGACAAATGGCTACACCTTC. It codes for CASSHSGTNGYTF.

A few counts support this clone. The J gene is TRBJ1-1, the V gene TRBV10-3; D is unresolved. This CDR3 has 14 residues. Trimming left V 2 bases short and J 6 bases short, with 13 bases between. The germline CDR1 and CDR2 sequences are ENHRY and SYGVKD. The CDR3 DNA sequence: TGTGCCATCAGTGAGCGCGGGTTTGAGGCTGAAGCTTTCTTT. Its translation is CAISERGFEAEAFF.